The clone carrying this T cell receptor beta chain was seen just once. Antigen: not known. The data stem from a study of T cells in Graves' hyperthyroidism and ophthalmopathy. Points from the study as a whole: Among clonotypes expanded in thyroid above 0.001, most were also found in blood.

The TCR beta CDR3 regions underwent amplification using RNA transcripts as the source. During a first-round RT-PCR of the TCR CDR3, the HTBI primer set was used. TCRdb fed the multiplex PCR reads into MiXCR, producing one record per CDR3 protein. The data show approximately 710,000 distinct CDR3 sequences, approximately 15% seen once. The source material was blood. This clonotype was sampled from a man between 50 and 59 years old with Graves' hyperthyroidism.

The CDR3 DNA reads TGTGCCAGTAGTATTGGATGGGATGGCAATCAGCCCCAGCATTTT. Translating it yields CASSIGWDGNQPQHF. This sequence joins TRBV19 and TRBJ1-5; D gene ambiguous. The CDR3 has 15 amino acids. CDR1 is LNHDA, CDR2 SQIVND, per germline (reference sequence). The V end lost 3 bases, the J end lost 2 bases, and 11 bases lay between the germline ends.